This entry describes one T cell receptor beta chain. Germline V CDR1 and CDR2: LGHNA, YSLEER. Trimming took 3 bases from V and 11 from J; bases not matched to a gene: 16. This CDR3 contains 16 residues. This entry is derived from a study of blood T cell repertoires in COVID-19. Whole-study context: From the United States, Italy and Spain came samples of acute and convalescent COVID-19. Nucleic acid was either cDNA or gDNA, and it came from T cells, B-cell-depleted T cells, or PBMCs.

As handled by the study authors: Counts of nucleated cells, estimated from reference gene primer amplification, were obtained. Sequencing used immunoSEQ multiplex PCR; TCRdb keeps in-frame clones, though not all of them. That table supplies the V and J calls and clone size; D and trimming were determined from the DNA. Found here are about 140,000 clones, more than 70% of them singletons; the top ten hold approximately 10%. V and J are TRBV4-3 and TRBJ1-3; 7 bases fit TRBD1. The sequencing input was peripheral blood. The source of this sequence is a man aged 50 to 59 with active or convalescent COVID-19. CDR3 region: CASSHFGQAPSSSIYF. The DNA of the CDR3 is TGCGCCAGCAGCCATTTCGGACAGGCTCCCAGTAGTTCCATATATTTT.